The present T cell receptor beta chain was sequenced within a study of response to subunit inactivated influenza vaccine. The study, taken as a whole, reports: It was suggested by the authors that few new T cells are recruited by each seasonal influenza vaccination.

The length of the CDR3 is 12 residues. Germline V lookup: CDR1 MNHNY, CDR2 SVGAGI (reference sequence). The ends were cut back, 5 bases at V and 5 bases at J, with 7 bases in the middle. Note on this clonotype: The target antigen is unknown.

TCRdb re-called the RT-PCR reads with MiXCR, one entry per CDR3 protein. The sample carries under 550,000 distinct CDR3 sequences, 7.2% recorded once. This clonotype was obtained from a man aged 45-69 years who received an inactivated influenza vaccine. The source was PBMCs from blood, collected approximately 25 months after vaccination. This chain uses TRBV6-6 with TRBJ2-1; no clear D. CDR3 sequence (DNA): TGTGCCAGCAGTCGGCGTGACAATGAGCAGTTCTTC. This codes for CASSRRDNEQFF.